Each of the 3 T cell receptor beta chains below was sequenced from the same sample in a study of T cells in Graves' hyperthyroidism and ophthalmopathy. There were TCR beta CDR3 regions amplified from RNA transcripts. A first-round RT-PCR of the TCR CDR3 used the HTBI primer set. TCRdb recomputed calls from the multiplex PCR reads with MiXCR, one row per CDR3 protein. The sample lists 530,000 or so distinct CDR3 sequences; about 15% were seen once. Source material: blood. The source is a woman younger than 35 with Graves' ophthalmopathy.

This clonotype was picked up many times. This chain uses TRBV24-1 with TRBJ2-7; TRBD2 matches at 13 bases. Trimming at V came to 2 bases and at J to 4 bases, leaving 4 bases not matched to a gene. The CDR3 runs 16 residues. Germline CDR1 is KGHDR and CDR2 is SFDVKD. Here the CDR3 reads CATSDWGTSGDYEQYF. The CDR3 coding sequence is TGTGCCACCAGTGATTGGGGGACTAGCGGGGATTACGAGCAGTACTTC.

This clonotype was seen repeatedly, ten times or more. This sequence joins TRBV6-1 and TRBJ1-1; perhaps TRBD1 as D (6 bases). V was trimmed by 1 base and J by 6 bases, leaving 6 bases between them. CDR1 is MNHNS, CDR2 SASEGT, per germline. This CDR3 has 12 residues. Here the CDR3 reads CASSEEGAEAFF. The DNA of the CDR3 is TGTGCCAGCAGTGAAGAGGGGGCTGAAGCTTTCTTT.

This clonotype was seen repeatedly, ten times or more. V and J are TRBV28 and TRBJ1-2; tentatively, D is TRBD1 (5 bases). V gave up 4 bases and J gave up 0 bases, with 9 bases separating them. This CDR3 spans 14 amino acids. CDR1 is MDHEN and CDR2 is SYDVKM in the germline V gene. As DNA, the CDR3 is TGTGCCAGCAGTTACTCAGGGTCTAACTATGGCTACACCTTC. Protein: CASSYSGSNYGYTF.